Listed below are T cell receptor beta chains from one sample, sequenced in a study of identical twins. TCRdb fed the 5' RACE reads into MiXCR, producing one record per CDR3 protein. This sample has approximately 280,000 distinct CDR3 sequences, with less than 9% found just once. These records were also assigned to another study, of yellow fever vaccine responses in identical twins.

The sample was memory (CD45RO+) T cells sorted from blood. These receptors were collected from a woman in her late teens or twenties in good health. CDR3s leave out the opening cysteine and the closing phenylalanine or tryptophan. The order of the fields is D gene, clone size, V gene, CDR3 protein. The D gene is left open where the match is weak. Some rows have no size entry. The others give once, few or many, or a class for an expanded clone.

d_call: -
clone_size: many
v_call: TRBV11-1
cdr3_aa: ASSLDGSLADTQY

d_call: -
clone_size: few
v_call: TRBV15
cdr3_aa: ATSREGGGFYEQY

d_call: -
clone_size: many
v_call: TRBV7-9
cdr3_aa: ASSQGSTNTGELF

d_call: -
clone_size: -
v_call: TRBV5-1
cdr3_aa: ASSFSRVMDEQF

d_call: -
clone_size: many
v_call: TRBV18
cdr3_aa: ASSPTAGETQY

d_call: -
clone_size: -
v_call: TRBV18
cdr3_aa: TSSPGSRDSNQPQH

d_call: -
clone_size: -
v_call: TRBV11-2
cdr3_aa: ASSNSGTPYSGANVLT

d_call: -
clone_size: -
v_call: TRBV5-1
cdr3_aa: ASSLGDRGTNTGELF

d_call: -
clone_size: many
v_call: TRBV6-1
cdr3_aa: ASASRAQEHGYT

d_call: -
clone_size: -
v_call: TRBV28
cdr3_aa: ASRRALFDTEAF

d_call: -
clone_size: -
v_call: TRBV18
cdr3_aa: ASSPQTSLETQY

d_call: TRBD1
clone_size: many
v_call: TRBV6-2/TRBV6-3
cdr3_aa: ASSRTGTGIEQY

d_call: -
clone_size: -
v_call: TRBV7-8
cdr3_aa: ASSFAHSGELF

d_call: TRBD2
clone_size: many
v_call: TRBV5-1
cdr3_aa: ASSFSGSGVNEQF

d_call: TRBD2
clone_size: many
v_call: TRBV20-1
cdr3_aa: SAREQVAGPTDTQY

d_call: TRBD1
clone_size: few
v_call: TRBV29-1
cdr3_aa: SVLTGEPSYGYT

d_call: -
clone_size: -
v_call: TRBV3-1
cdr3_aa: ASSQASGQGYGYT

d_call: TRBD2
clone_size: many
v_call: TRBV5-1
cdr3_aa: ASRPGGFSYEQY

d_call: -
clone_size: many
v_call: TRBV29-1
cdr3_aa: SVVQGWNQPQH

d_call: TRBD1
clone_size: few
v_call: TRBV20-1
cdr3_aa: SASGDSDYEQY

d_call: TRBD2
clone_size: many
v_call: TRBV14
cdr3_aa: ASSPYGGAIYNEQF

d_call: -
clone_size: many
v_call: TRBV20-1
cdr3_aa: SARDTTTNEKLF

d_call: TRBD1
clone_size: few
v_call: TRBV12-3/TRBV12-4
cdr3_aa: ASSLTQGADTGELF

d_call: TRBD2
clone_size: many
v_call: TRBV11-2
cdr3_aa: ASSPVDGTKNEQF

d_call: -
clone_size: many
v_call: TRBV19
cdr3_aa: ASSSRWGGTVGEQF

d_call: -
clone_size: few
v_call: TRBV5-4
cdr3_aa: ASSLGGSLSGANVLT

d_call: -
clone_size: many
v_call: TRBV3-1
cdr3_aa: ASSHVGNEQF

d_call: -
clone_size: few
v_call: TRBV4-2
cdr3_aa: ASSQDFRGAGDSSYEQY

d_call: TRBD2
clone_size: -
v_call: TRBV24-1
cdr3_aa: ATSDSPGLAANEQF

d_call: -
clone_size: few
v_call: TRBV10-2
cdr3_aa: ASSDGGRAETQY

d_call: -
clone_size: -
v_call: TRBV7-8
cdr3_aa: ASSFLDNEQF

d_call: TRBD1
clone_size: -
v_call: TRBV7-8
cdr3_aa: ASSPHIPTGTDMNTEAF

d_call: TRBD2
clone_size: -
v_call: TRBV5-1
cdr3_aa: ASSLAGLAVYNEQF

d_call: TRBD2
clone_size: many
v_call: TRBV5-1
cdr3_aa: ASSFWTSGVPKETQY

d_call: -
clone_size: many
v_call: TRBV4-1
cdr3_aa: ASSQTLTVNQPQH

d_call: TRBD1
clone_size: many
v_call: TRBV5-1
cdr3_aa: ASSPAVGTGYQNEQF

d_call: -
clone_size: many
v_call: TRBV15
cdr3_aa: ATSRDTALGQPQH